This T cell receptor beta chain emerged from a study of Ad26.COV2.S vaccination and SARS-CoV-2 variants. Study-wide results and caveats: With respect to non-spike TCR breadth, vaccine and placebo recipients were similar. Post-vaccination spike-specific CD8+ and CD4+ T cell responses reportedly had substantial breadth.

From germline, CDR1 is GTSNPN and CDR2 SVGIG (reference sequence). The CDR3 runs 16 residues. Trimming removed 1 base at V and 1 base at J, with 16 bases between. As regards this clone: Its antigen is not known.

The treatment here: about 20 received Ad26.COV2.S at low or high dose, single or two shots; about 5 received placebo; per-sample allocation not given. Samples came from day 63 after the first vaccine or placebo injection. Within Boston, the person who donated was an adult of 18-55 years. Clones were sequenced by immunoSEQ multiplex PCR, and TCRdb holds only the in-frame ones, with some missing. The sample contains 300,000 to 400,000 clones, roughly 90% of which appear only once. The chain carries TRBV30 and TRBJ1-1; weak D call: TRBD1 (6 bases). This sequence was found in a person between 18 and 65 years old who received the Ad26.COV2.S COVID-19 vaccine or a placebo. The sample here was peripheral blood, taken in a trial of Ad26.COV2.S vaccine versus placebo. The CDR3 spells CAWSALAGHGNTEAFF. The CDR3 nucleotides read TGTGCCTGGAGTGCCCTGGCGGGACATGGGAACACTGAAGCTTTCTTT.